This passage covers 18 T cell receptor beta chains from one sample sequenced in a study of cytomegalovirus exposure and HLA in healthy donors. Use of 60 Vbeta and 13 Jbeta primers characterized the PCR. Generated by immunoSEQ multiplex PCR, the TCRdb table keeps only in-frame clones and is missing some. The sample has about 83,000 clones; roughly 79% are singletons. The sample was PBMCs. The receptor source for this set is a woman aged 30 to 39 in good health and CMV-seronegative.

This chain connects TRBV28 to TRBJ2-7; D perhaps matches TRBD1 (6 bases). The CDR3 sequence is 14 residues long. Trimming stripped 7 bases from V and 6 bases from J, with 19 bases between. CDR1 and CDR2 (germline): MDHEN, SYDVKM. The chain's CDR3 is CASITGFAAGEQYF. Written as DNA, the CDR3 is TGTGCCAGCATAACAGGGTTCGCGGCAGGCGAGCAGTACTTC.

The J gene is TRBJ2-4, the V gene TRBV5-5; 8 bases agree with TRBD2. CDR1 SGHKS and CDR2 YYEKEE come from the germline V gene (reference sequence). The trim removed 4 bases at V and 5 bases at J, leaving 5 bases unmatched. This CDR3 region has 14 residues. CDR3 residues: CASSMGLGENIQYF. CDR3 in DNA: TGTGCCAGCAGCATGGGACTAGGGGAAAACATTCAGTACTTC.

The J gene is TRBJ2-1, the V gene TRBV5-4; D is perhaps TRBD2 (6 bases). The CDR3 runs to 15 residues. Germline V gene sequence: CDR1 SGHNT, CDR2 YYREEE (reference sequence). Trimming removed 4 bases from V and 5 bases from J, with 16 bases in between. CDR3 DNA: TGTGCCAGCAGCGATAGCGGAACCCTACACAATGAGCAGTTCTTC. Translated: CASSDSGTLHNEQFF.

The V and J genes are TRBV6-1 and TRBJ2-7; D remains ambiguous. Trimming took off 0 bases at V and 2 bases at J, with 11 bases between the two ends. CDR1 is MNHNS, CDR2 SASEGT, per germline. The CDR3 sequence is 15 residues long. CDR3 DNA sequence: TGTGCCAGCAGTGAAGCTCCTCTGAGAGCCTACGAGCAGTACTTC. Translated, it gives CASSEAPLRAYEQYF.

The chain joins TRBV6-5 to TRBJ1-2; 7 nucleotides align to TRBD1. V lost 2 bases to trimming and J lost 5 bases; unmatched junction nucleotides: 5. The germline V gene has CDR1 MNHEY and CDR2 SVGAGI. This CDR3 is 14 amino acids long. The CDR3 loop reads CASSYRGQAYGYTF. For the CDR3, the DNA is TGTGCCAGCAGTTACCGAGGACAGGCATATGGCTACACCTTC.

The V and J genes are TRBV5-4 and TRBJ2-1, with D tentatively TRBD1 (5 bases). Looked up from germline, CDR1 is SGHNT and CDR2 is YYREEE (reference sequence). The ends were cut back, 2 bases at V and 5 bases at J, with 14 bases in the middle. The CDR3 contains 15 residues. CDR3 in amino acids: CASSFQVGHDNEQFF. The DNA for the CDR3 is TGTGCCAGCAGCTTCCAGGTAGGACATGACAATGAGCAGTTCTTC. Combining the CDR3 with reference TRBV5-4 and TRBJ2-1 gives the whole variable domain ETGVTQSPTHLIKTRGQQVTLRCSSQSGHNTVSWYQQALGQGPQFIFQYYREEENGRGNFPPRFSGLQFPNYSSELNVNALELDDSALYLCASSFQVGHDNEQFFGPGTRLTVL.

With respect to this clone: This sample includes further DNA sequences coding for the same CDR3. CDR3 in amino acids: CASSESRGPYEQYF. The CDR3 DNA reads as TGTGCCAGCAGTGAATCTAGAGGCCCCTACGAGCAGTACTTC. This chain links TRBV6-1 with TRBJ2-7; D call uncertain. V was shortened by 2 bases and J by 2 bases, with 10 bases between the two germline ends. CDR1 MNHNS and CDR2 SASEGT come from the germline V gene. The CDR3 totals 14 residues.

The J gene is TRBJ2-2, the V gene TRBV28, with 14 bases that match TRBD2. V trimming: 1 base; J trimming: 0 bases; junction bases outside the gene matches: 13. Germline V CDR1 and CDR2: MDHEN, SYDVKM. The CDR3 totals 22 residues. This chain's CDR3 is CASSLYRMGLAGVGSNTGELFF. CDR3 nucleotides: TGTGCCAGCAGTTTATATCGAATGGGACTAGCGGGAGTGGGATCGAACACCGGGGAGCTGTTTTTT.

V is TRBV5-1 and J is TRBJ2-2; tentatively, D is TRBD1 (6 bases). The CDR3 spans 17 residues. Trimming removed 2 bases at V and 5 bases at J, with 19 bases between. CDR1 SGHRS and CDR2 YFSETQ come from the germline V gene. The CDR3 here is CASSLGLRPQGTGELFF. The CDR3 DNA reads TGCGCCAGCAGCTTAGGTCTCCGCCCCCAGGGGACCGGGGAGCTGTTTTTT.

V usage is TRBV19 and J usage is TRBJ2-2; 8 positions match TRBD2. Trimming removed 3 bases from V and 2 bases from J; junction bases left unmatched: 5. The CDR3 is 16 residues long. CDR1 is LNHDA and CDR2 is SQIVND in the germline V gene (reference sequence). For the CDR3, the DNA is TGTGCCAGTAGTATCCGGCTAGCGGGTAACACCGGGGAGCTGTTTTTT. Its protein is CASSIRLAGNTGELFF.

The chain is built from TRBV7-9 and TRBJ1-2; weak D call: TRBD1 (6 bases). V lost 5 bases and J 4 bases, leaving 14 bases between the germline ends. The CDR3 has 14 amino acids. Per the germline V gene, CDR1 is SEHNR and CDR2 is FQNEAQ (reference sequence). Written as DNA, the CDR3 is TGTGCCAGCAGCCGGGGGGCGGGCTTCTATGGCTACACCTTC. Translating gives CASSRGAGFYGYTF.

The CDR3 here is CASSMGLMNTEAFF. CDR3 DNA: TGTGCCAGTAGTATGGGACTCATGAACACTGAAGCTTTCTTT. The chain employs TRBV19 and TRBJ1-1; tentative D call: TRBD1 (5 bases). CDR1 is LNHDA, CDR2 SQIVND, per germline (reference sequence). CDR3 length: 14 residues. V lost 3 bases, J lost 0 bases, and 8 bases lay in between.

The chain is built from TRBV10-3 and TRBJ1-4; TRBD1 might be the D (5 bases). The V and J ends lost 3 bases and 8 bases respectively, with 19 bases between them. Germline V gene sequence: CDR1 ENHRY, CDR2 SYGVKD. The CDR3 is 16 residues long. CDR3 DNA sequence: TGTGCCATCAGTGACCTGCGCGGGGGAGGTGACGAAAAACTGTTTTTT. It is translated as CAISDLRGGGDEKLFF.

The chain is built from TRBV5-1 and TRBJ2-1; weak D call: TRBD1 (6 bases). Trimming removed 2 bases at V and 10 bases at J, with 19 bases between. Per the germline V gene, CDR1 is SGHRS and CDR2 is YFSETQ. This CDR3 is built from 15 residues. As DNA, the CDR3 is TGCGCCAGCAGCTTACCGGGACACACGATTACCGAGCAGTTCTTC. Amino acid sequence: CASSLPGHTITEQFF.

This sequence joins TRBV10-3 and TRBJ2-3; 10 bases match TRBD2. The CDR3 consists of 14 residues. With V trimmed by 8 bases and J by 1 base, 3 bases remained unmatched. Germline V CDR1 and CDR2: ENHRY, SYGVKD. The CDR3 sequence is CAIRGTSGTDTQYF. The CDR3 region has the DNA TGTGCCATCCGAGGGACTAGCGGCACAGATACGCAGTATTTT.

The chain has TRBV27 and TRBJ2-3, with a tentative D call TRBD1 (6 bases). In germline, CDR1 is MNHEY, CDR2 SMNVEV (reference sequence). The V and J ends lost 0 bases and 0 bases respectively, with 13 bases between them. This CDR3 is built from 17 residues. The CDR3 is CASSLSGTSPSTDTQYF. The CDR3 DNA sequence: TGTGCCAGCAGTTTATCCGGGACATCGCCAAGCACAGATACGCAGTATTTT.

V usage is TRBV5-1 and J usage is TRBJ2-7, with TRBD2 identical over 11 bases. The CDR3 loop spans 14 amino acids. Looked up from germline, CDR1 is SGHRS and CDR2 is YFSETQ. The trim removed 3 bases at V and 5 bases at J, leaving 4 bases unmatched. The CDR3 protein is CASSWELAGDEQYF. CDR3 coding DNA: TGCGCCAGCAGCTGGGAACTAGCGGGAGACGAGCAGTACTTC.

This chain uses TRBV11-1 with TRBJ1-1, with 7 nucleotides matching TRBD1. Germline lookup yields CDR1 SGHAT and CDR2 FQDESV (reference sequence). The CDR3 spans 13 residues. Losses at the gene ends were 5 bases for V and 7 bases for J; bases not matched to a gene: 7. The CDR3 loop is CASSATGAGEAFF. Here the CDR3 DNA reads TGTGCCAGCAGCGCCACAGGGGCGGGTGAAGCTTTCTTT. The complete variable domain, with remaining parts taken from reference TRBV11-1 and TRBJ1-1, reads EAEVAQSPRYKITEKSQAVAFWCDPISGHATLYWYRQILGQGPELLVQFQDESVVDDSQLPKDRFSAERLKGVDSTLKIQPAELGDSAMYLCASSATGAGEAFFGQGTRLTVV.